The sequence of this TCR beta chain was determined in a study of cytomegalovirus exposure and HLA in healthy donors. PCR used 60 Vbeta primers and 13 Jbeta primers. Per the original methods: A later analysis tallied tens of millions of unique TCR beta chains, some 10 million of them shared. TCRdb's copy holds only in-frame clones and misses some; the assay was immunoSEQ multiplex PCR. V and J calls plus clone size are reproduced from that table; the DNA served to infer D and trimming. The table includes about 77,000 clones, around 76% detected once. This clone was seen only a few times. Its cognate antigen is unknown. Study results and limitations: Available immune exposure information covered CMV serostatus only.

The ends were cut back, 3 bases at V and 2 bases at J, with 8 bases in the middle. The CDR3 has 13 residues. CDR1 is LNHDA, CDR2 SQIVND, per germline (reference sequence). This sequence originates from a man aged 35 to 55 in good health and CMV-seronegative. The specimen was PBMCs. The V call is TRBV19, the J call TRBJ2-7, with D maybe TRBD1 (6 bases). The CDR3 region is CASSIGDTYEQYF. The DNA for the CDR3 is TGTGCCAGTAGTATCGGGGACACCTACGAGCAGTACTTC.